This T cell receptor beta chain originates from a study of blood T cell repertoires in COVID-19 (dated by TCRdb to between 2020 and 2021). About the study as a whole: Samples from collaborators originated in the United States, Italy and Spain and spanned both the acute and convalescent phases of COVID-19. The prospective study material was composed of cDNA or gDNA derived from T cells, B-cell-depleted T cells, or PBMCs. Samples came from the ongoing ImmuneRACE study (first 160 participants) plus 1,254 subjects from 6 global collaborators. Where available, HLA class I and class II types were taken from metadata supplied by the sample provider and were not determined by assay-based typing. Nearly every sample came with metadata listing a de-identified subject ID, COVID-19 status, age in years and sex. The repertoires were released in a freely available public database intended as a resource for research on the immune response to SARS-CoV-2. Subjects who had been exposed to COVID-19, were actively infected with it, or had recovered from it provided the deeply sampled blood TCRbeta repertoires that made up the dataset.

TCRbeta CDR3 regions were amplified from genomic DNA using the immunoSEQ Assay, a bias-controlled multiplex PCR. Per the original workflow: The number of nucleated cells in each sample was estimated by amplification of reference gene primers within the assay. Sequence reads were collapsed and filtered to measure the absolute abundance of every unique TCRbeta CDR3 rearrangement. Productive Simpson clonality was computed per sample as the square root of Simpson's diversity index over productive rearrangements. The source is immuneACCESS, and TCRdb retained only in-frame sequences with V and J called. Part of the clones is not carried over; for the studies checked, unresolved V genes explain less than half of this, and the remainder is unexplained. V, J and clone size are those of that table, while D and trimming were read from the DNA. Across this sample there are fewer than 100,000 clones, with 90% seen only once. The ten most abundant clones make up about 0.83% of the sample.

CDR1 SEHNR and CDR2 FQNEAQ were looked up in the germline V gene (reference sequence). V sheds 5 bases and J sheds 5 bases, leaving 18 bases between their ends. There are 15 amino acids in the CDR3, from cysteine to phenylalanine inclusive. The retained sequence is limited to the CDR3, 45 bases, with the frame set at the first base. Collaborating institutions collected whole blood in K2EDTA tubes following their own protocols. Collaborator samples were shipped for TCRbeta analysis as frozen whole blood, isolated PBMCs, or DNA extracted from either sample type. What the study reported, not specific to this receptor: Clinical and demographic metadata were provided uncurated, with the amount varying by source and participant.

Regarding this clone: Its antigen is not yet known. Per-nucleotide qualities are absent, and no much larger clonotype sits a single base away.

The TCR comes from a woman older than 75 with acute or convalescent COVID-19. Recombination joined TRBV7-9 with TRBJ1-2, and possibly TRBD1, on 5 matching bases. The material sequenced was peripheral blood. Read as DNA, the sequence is TGTGCCAGCAGCCCCCGCGGGGGAATGGGGTATGGCTACACCTTC. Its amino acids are CASSPRGGMGYGYTF.